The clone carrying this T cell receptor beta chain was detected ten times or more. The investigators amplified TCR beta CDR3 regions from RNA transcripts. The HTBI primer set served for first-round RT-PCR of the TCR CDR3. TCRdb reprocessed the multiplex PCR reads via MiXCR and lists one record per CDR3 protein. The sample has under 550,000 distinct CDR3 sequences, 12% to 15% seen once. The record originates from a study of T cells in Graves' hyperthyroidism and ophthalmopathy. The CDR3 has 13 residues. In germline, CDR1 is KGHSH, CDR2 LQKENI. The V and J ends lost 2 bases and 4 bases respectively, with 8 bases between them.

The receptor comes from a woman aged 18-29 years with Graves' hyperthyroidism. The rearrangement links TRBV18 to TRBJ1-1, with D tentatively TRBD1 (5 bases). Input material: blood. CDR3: CASSPDRSTEAFF. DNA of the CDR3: TGTGCCAGCTCACCAGACAGATCCACTGAAGCTTTCTTT.